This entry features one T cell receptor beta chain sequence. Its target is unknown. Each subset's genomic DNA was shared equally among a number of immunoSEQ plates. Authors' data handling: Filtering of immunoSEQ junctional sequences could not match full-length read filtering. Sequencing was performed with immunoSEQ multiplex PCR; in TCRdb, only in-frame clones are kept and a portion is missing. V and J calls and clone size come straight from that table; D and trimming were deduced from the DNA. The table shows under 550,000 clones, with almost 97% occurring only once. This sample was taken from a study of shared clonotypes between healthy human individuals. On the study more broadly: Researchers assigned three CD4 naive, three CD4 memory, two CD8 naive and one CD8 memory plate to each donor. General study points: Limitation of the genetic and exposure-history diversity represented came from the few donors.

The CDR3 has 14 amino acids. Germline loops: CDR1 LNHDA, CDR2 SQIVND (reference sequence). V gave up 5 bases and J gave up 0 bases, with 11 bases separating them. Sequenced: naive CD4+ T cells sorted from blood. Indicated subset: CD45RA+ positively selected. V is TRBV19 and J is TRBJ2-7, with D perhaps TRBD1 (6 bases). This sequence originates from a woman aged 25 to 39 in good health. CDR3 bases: TGTGCCAGTAGTCCTTCGGACAGCTCCTACGAGCAGTACTTC. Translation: CASSPSDSSYEQYF.